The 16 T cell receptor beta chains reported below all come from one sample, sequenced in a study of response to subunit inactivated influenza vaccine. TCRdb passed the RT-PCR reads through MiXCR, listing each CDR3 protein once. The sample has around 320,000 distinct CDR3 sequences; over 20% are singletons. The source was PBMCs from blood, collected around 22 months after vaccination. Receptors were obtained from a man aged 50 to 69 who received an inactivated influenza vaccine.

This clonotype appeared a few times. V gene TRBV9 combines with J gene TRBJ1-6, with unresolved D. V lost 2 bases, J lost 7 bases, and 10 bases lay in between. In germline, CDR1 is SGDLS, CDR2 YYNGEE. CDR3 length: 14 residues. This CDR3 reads CASSVRTENSPLHF. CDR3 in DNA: TGTGCCAGCAGCGTTCGGACGGAAAATTCACCCCTCCACTTT. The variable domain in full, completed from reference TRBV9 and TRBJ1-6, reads DSGVTQTPKHLITATGQRVTLRCSPRSGDLSVYWYQQSLDQGLQFLIQYYNGEERAKGNILERFSAQQFPDLHSELNLSSLELGDSALYFCASSVRTENSPLHFGNGTRLTVT.

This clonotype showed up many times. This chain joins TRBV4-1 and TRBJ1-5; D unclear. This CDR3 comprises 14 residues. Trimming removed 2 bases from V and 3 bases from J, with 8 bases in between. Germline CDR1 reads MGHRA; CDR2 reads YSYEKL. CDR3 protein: CASSQSPSNQPQHF. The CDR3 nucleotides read TGCGCCAGCAGCCAATCACCTTCCAATCAGCCCCAGCATTTT.

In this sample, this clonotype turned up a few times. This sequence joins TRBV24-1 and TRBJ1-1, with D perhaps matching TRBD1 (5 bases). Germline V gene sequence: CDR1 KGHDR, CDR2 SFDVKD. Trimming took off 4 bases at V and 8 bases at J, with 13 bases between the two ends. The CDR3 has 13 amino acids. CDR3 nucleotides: TGTGCCACCAGTGACCGGACAAGACAGGAAGCTTTCTTT. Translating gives CATSDRTRQEAFF.

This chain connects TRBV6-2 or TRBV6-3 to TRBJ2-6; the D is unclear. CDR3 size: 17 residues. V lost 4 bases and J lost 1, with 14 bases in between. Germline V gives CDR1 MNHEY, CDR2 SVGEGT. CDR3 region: CASSFSWGGSGANVLTF. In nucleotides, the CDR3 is TGTGCCAGCAGTTTCAGCTGGGGTGGATCTGGGGCCAACGTCCTGACTTTC.

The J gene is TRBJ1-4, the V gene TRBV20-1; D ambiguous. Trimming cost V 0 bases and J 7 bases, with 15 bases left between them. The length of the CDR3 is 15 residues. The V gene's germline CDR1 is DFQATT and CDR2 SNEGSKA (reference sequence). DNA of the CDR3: TGCAGTGCTAGAGATTTGAAGAGAGTTGGTGAAAAACTGTTTTTT. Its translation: CSARDLKRVGEKLFF.

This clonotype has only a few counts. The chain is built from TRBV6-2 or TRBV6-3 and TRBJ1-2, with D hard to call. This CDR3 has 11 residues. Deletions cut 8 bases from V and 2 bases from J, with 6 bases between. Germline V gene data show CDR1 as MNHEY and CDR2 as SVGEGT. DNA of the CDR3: TGTGCCAGCGTCTGGAACTATGGCTACACCTTC. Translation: CASVWNYGYTF.

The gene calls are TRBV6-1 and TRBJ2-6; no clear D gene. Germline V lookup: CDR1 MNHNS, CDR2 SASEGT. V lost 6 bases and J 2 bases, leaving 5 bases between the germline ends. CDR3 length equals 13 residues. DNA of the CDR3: TGTGCCAGCAGGGGGACTGGGGCCAACGTCCTGACTTTC. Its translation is CASRGTGANVLTF.

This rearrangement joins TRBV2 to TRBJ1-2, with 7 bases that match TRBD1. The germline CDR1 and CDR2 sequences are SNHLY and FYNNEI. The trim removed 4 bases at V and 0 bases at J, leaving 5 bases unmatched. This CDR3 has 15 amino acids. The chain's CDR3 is CASSGPTGTNYGYTF. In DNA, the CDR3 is TGTGCCAGCAGTGGACCGACAGGGACTAACTATGGCTACACCTTC.

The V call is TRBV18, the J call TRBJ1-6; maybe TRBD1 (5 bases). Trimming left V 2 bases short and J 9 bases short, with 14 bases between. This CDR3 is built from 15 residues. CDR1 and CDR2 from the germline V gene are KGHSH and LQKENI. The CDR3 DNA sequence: TGTGCCAGCTCACCAAGGGACTCAACCGGTTCACCCCTCCACTTT. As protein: CASSPRDSTGSPLHF.

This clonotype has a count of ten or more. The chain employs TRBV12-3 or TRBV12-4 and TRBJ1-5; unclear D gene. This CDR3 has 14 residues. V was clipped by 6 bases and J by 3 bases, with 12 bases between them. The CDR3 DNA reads TGTGCCAGCAGATACTCAGGTCCCAATCAGCCCCAGCATTTT. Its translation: CASRYSGPNQPQHF.

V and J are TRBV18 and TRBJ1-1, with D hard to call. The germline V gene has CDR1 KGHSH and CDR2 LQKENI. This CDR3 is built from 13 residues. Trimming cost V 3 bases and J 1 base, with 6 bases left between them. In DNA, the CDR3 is TGTGCCAGCTCACCGGAGGGGAACACTGAAGCTTTCTTT. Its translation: CASSPEGNTEAFF.

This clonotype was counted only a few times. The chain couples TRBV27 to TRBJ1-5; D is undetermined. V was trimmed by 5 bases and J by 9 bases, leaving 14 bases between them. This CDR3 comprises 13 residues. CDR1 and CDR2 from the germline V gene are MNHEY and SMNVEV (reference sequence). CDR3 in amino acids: CASSTYPSGPQHF. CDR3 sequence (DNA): TGTGCCAGCAGTACCTACCCTTCCGGGCCCCAGCATTTT.

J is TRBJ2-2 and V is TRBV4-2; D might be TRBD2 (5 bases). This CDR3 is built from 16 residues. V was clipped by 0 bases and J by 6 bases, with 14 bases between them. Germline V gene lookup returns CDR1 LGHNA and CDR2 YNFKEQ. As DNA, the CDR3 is TGTGCCAGCAGCCAAGAAGCGATAGCGAGGTCCGGGGAGCTGTTTTTT. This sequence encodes CASSQEAIARSGELFF.

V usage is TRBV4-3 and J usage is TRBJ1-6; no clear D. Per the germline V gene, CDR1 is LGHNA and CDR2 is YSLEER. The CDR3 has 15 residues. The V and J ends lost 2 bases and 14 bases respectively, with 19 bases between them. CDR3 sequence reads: CASSQNTGRGSTLHF. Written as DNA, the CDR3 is TGCGCCAGCAGCCAAAATACTGGCCGTGGGAGCACCCTCCACTTT.

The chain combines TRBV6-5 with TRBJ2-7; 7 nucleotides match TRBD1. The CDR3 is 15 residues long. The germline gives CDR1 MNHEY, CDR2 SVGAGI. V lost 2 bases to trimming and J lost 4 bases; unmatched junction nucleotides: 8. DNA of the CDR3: TGTGCCAGCAGTTACAACCCCGGGACAGCGTACGAGCAGTACTTC. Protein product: CASSYNPGTAYEQYF.

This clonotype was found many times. Here the CDR3 DNA reads TGTGCCAGCAGTGACAGGGTAGGGAACACTGAAGCTTTCTTT. Amino acids: CASSDRVGNTEAFF. This rearrangement joins TRBV2 to TRBJ1-1, with D maybe TRBD1 (5 bases). Germline V lookup: CDR1 SNHLY, CDR2 FYNNEI. The CDR3 runs to 14 residues. With 3 bases removed from V and 1 base from J, the gap between germline ends came to 9 bases.